A single sample is the source of the 12 T cell receptor beta chains below, sequenced in a study of T cells in Graves' hyperthyroidism and ophthalmopathy. TCR beta CDR3 regions were amplified from RNA. In the first-round RT-PCR of the TCR CDR3, the HTBI primer set was used. A single record per CDR3 protein comes from TCRdb applying MiXCR to the multiplex PCR reads. Of approximately 590,000 distinct CDR3 sequences in the sample, under 60% were seen once. Sequenced input: peripheral blood or thyroid tissue (not recorded which). The receptors were sampled from a woman younger than 35 with Graves' hyperthyroidism.

The table lists this clonotype with many counts. The CDR3 DNA reads as TGTGCCAGCAGCCATGACAGGGGAGGGGAGACCCAGTACTTC. Amino acid sequence: CASSHDRGGETQYF. This rearrangement joins TRBV7-8 to TRBJ2-5, with D possibly matching TRBD1 (8 bases). Per germline, CDR1 SGHVS and CDR2 FQNEAQ. Trimming removed 5 bases at V and 5 bases at J, with 15 bases between. This CDR3 has 14 residues.

CDR3 residues: CASRAGAVETQYF. CDR3 sequence (DNA): TGTGCCAGCAGGGCGGGAGCTGTAGAGACCCAGTACTTC. The V and J genes are TRBV12-3 or TRBV12-4 and TRBJ2-5; 7 bases match TRBD2. The CDR3 sequence is 13 residues long. Losses at the gene ends were 6 bases for V and 4 bases for J; bases not matched to a gene: 5.

This clonotype turned up a few times. This chain links TRBV7-9 with TRBJ1-2, with D perhaps matching TRBD1 (5 bases). Per the germline V gene, CDR1 is SEHNR and CDR2 is FQNEAQ (reference sequence). The ends were cut back, 6 bases at V and 3 bases at J, with 17 bases in the middle. This CDR3 spans 15 amino acids. The CDR3 loop reads CASRLPLGVDYGYTF. The CDR3 DNA reads as TGTGCCAGCAGACTACCTTTGGGGGTGGACTATGGCTACACCTTC. The complete variable domain, with remaining parts taken from reference TRBV7-9 and TRBJ1-2, reads DTGVSQNPRHKITKRGQNVTFRCDPISEHNRLYWYRQTLGQGPEFLTYFQNEAQLEKSRLLSDRFSAERPKGSFSTLEIQRTEQGDSAMYLCASRLPLGVDYGYTFGSGTRLTVV.

The chain recombines TRBV25-1 with TRBJ1-1; 10 bases fit TRBD1. CDR1 and CDR2 from the germline V gene are MGHDK and SYGVNS. Trimming removed 6 bases from V and 4 bases from J; junction bases left unmatched: 11. The CDR3 sequence is 16 residues long. This CDR3 reads CASSQVPGTGATEAFF. The CDR3, as DNA: TGTGCCAGCAGCCAAGTGCCTGGGACAGGGGCCACTGAAGCTTTCTTT.

The J gene is TRBJ2-7, the V gene TRBV7-9, with a possible D match to TRBD1 (6 bases). Germline CDR1 is SEHNR and CDR2 is FQNEAQ (reference sequence). The CDR3 has 15 amino acids. V was shortened by 4 bases and J by 4 bases, with 17 bases between the two germline ends. The CDR3 DNA reads TGTGCCAGCAGCTCCCAAGAACAGGGATTATACGAGCAGTACTTC. It yields the protein CASSSQEQGLYEQYF.

This chain connects TRBV12-3 or TRBV12-4 to TRBJ1-4; no definite D call. There are 14 residues in the CDR3. The V end lost 7 bases, the J end lost 4 bases, and 13 bases lay between the germline ends. CDR3: CASTPGSINEKLFF. CDR3 bases: TGTGCCAGCACCCCTGGCAGTATTAATGAAAAACTGTTTTTT.

As regards this clonotype: Germline is not matched at one junction end, which may reflect a read error. This chain joins TRBV4-1 and TRBJ2-5, with 7 bases matching TRBD2. CDR1 and CDR2 (germline): MGHRA, YSYEKL. This CDR3 spans 15 amino acids. The CDR3 loop reads CASSQLAGVQETQYF. CDR3 sequence (DNA): TGTGCCAGCAGCCAACTTGCGGGAGTACAAGAGACCCAGTACTTC.

The chain links TRBV7-9 to TRBJ1-6; D unresolved. The CDR3 sequence is 14 residues long. Germline V gene data show CDR1 as SEHNR and CDR2 as FQNEAQ (reference sequence). V lost 1 base and J 14 bases, leaving 15 bases between the germline ends. CDR3 protein: CASSLGLMDRSLHF. Written as DNA, the CDR3 is TGTGCCAGCAGCTTAGGGCTCATGGATAGATCCCTCCACTTT.

This clonotype was detected only once. The CDR3 protein is CSASQDTRGMNQPQHF. The CDR3 DNA reads TGCAGCGCTAGCCAGGATACGCGGGGTATGAATCAGCCCCAGCATTTT. The V gene is TRBV29-1, the J gene TRBJ1-5; D uncertain. The CDR3 runs 16 residues. V was clipped by 7 bases and J by 4 bases, with 23 bases between them. Germline values: CDR1 SQVTM, CDR2 ANQGSEA.

This clonotype was detected a few times. The chain uses TRBV7-9 and TRBJ1-4; unclear D gene. The germline gives CDR1 SEHNR, CDR2 FQNEAQ (reference sequence). V gave up 6 bases and J gave up 0 bases, with 17 bases separating them. This CDR3 has 17 amino acids. The CDR3 here is CASSLSWGPATNEKLFF. The CDR3 DNA follows: TGTGCCAGCAGTTTAAGTTGGGGTCCCGCAACTAATGAAAAACTGTTTTTT. Using reference TRBV7-9 and TRBJ1-4 for the parts outside the CDR3, the full variable domain is DTGVSQNPRHKITKRGQNVTFRCDPISEHNRLYWYRQTLGQGPEFLTYFQNEAQLEKSRLLSDRFSAERPKGSFSTLEIQRTEQGDSAMYLCASSLSWGPATNEKLFFGSGTQLSVL.

The chain links TRBV15 to TRBJ2-2; TRBD2 might be the D (6 bases). The CDR3 has 16 amino acids. Germline loops: CDR1 LNHNV, CDR2 YYDKDF (reference sequence). V shed 1 base and J shed 2 bases, with 11 bases lying between them. DNA for the CDR3: TGTGCCACCAGCAGAGGCTGGGGGGTTAACACCGGGGAGCTGTTTTTT. This codes for CATSRGWGVNTGELFF.

The genes are TRBV29-1 and TRBJ2-2; tentative D call: TRBD1 (5 bases). V was pared by 0 bases and J by 1 base, with 12 bases between. This CDR3 is built from 16 residues. Germline V gene data show CDR1 as SQVTM and CDR2 as ANQGSEA. The CDR3: CSVEDQGQMNTGELFF. Written as DNA, the CDR3 is TGCAGCGTTGAAGATCAGGGTCAAATGAACACCGGGGAGCTGTTTTTT.